Listed here are 23 T cell receptor beta chains from one sample, sequenced in a study of blood T cell repertoires in COVID-19 (dated by TCRdb to 2018 to 2020). Library method: the immunoSEQ multiplex PCR assay. TCRdb holds this immuneACCESS table with in-frame rearrangements only. Some clones are missing; in checked studies, unresolved V genes explain under half, and the rest has no known cause. This sample is represented by roughly 100,000 clones; roughly four fifths of them were singletons. The ten largest account for more than 4% of the sample. The source material was peripheral blood. The receptor set was obtained from a man at least 80 years old with COVID-19, enrolled during active disease.

The V and J genes are TRBV7-9 and TRBJ2-7; TRBD2 is a possible D gene (6 bases). Deletions cut 2 bases from V and 3 bases from J, with 14 bases between. Germline V gene lookup returns CDR1 SEHNR and CDR2 FQNEAQ (reference sequence). The CDR3 has 15 residues. The CDR3 bases are TGTGCCAGCAGCTTATTCGGGGGTTCGGTCTACGAGCAGTACTTC. Residues: CASSLFGGSVYEQYF.

The CDR3: CASSLEQGAYNEQFF. The CDR3, as DNA: TGTGCCAGCAGCTTAGAACAGGGGGCGTACAATGAGCAGTTCTTC. The chain carries TRBV7-2 and TRBJ2-1; 9 nucleotides agree with TRBD1. From germline, CDR1 is SGHTA and CDR2 FQGNSA. The CDR3 length is 15 residues. V was pared by 1 base and J by 4 bases, with 2 bases of the junction left unmatched. Full variable domain (outside the CDR3, taken from reference TRBV7-2 and TRBJ2-1): GAGVSQSPSNKVTEKGKDVELRCDPISGHTALYWYRQSLGQGLEFLIYFQGNSAPDKSGLPSDRFSAERTGGSVSTLTIQRTQQEDSAVYLCASSLEQGAYNEQFFGPGTRLTVL.

This chain joins TRBV4-2 and TRBJ1-1; maybe TRBD1 (6 bases). This CDR3 is built from 12 residues. Germline CDR1 LGHNA, CDR2 YNFKEQ. Trimming shortened V by 8 bases and J by 1 base, and 8 bases separated the two germline ends. The CDR3 here is CASGTQNTEAFF. DNA of the CDR3: TGTGCCAGCGGGACACAGAACACTGAAGCTTTCTTT.

This clone has just one count. The genes are TRBV30 and TRBJ2-5; TRBD2 agrees at 9 bases. With V trimmed by 0 bases and J by 2 bases, 7 bases remained unmatched. The CDR3 length is 16 residues. Germline V CDR1 and CDR2: GTSNPN, SVGIG (reference sequence). The chain's CDR3 is CAWSVFRAGGQETQYF. CDR3 nucleotides: TGTGCCTGGAGTGTATTCCGGGCGGGGGGGCAAGAGACCCAGTACTTC.

The chain combines TRBV7-8 with TRBJ1-1, with D hard to call. Trimming stripped 3 bases from V and 0 bases from J, with 5 bases between. CDR1 and CDR2 (germline): SGHVS, FQNEAQ. CDR3 size: 13 residues. CDR3 sequence (DNA): TGTGCCAGCAGCTTTAACATGAACACTGAAGCTTTCTTT. Translation gives CASSFNMNTEAFF.

This clone was detected once. V usage is TRBV7-6 and J usage is TRBJ1-1; no definite D call. Per the germline V gene, CDR1 is SGHVS and CDR2 is FNYEAQ. V was trimmed by 3 bases and J by 4 bases, leaving 18 bases between them. The CDR3 is 16 amino acids. CDR3 in DNA: TGTGCCAGCAGCTTTCGTCCTGGAGGTGTGAGCACTGAAGCTTTCTTT. Its translation is CASSFRPGGVSTEAFF.

This chain joins TRBV30 and TRBJ1-2; D might be TRBD1 (5 bases). Trimming shortened V by 4 bases and J by 2 bases, and 26 bases separated the two germline ends. Germline V gives CDR1 GTSNPN, CDR2 SVGIG (reference sequence). The CDR3 has 18 residues. DNA for the CDR3: TGTGCCTGGACTACCCCGGGGGGAACAGGCAGAGTAAACTATGGCTACACCTTC. Its translation: CAWTTPGGTGRVNYGYTF. Supplemented by reference TRBV30 and TRBJ1-2, the full variable domain reads SQTIHQWPATLVQPVGSPLSLECTVEGTSNPNLYWYRQAAGRGLQLLFYSVGIGQISSEVPQNLSASRPQDRQFILSSKKLLLSDSGFYLCAWTTPGGTGRVNYGYTFGSGTRLTVV.

V is TRBV27 and J is TRBJ1-2; weak D call: TRBD1 (5 bases). The V and J ends lost 5 bases and 2 bases respectively, with 12 bases between them. The CDR3 has 14 amino acids. CDR1 is MNHEY and CDR2 is SMNVEV in the germline V gene (reference sequence). The CDR3, as DNA: TGTGCCAGCAGTCTAAACCGACAGAACTATGGCTACACCTTC. This sequence encodes CASSLNRQNYGYTF.

V and J are TRBV25-1 and TRBJ1-5; 11 bases align to TRBD1. Germline V gene data show CDR1 as MGHDK and CDR2 as SYGVNS. The CDR3 is 15 amino acids. V lost 6 bases, J lost 5 bases, and 6 bases stayed unmatched. The CDR3 spells CASSAAGQGDQPQHF. Written as DNA, the CDR3 is TGTGCCAGCAGCGCCGCGGGACAGGGGGATCAGCCCCAGCATTTT.

This clone was recorded once. This chain uses TRBV5-8 with TRBJ1-5; D unresolved. The CDR3 spans 15 residues. V lost 1 base and J lost 2, with 10 bases in between. The germline V gene encodes CDR1 SGHTS and CDR2 YDEGEE. The CDR3 sequence: CASSLYPAGNQPQHF. The DNA of the CDR3 is TGTGCCAGCAGCTTGTACCCTGCGGGCAATCAGCCCCAGCATTTT.

This sequence joins TRBV6-4 and TRBJ1-1, with D unclear. The V end was cut by 0 bases, the J end by 7 bases, with 9 bases between. The CDR3 spans 13 residues. Germline lookup yields CDR1 MRHNA and CDR2 SNTAGT. The CDR3 protein is CASSDSWGGEAFF. CDR3 DNA: TGTGCCAGCAGTGACTCTTGGGGAGGTGAAGCTTTCTTT.

The chain is built from TRBV5-1 and TRBJ2-3; TRBD1 matches 11 bases. CDR1 and CDR2 (germline): SGHRS, YFSETQ. After removal of 7 bases from V and 5 bases from J, the junction contained 6 bases not matched to a gene. The CDR3 contains 14 residues. This CDR3 reads CASSGQGVLDTQYF. The CDR3 DNA reads as TGCGCCAGCTCGGGACAGGGGGTTTTAGATACGCAGTATTTT.

The V and J genes are TRBV7-9 and TRBJ1-2, with TRBD1 as a possible D gene (5 bases). The CDR3 runs to 13 residues. Trimming took 5 bases from V and 8 from J, leaving 15 bases between them. The germline CDR1 and CDR2 sequences are SEHNR and FQNEAQ (reference sequence). Written as DNA, the CDR3 is TGTGCCAGCAGCGCCGAAGGGGTGGGAGGCTACACCTTC. Protein product: CASSAEGVGGYTF.

The chain employs TRBV19 and TRBJ1-5; weak D call: TRBD1 (6 bases). V was cut by 5 bases and J by 3 bases, with 11 bases left in between. The CDR3 has 14 amino acids. Germline V gene lookup returns CDR1 LNHDA and CDR2 SQIVND (reference sequence). In DNA form, the CDR3 reads TGTGCCAGTAGTCCCCGGACAGACAATCAGCCCCAGCATTTT. The encoded protein is CASSPRTDNQPQHF.

This chain joins TRBV28 and TRBJ2-1; D possibly corresponds to TRBD2 (6 bases). The V gene lost 7 bases and the J gene lost 3 bases, with 16 bases spanning the gap. The CDR3 length is 15 residues. Per the germline V gene, CDR1 is MDHEN and CDR2 is SYDVKM. The CDR3 spells CASTGTVGRYNEQFF. CDR3 nucleotides: TGTGCCAGCACAGGGACTGTAGGACGCTACAATGAGCAGTTCTTC.

J is TRBJ1-2 and V is TRBV6-6, with 10 nucleotides matching TRBD1. The CDR3 runs 14 residues. V lost 4 bases and J lost 8; bases outside the gene matches: 7. Germline assignment: CDR1 MNHNY and CDR2 SVGAGI (reference sequence). DNA of the CDR3: TGTGCCAGCAGTTCTGACAGGGGGCTGGAGGGCTACACCTTC. Encoded protein: CASSSDRGLEGYTF.

This clone was detected only a few times. The chain joins TRBV10-3 to TRBJ2-1; no definite D call. CDR1 and CDR2 (germline): ENHRY, SYGVKD. Deletions cut 3 bases from V and 6 bases from J, with 9 bases between. CDR3 length: 13 residues. CDR3 sequence reads: CAISDVNGNEQFF. The CDR3 DNA reads TGTGCCATCAGTGACGTCAACGGCAATGAGCAGTTCTTC.

The chain couples TRBV6-5 to TRBJ2-7; 11 bases match TRBD2. The V gene's germline CDR1 is MNHEY and CDR2 SVGAGI. The V and J ends lost 6 bases and 1 base, in that order; junction bases with no gene match: 5. The CDR3 is 15 amino acids. CDR3 in amino acids: CASSMGLAVSYEQYF. For the CDR3, the DNA is TGTGCCAGCAGCATGGGACTAGCGGTTTCCTACGAGCAGTACTTC.

The chain links TRBV28 to TRBJ2-7; possible D gene TRBD1, 5 bases. The CDR3 runs to 15 residues. CDR1 MDHEN and CDR2 SYDVKM come from the germline V gene. Trimming removed 2 bases from V and 2 bases from J, with 13 bases in between. CDR3 bases: TGTGCCAGCAGTTTAGGTGACAGTGGTACCTACGAGCAGTACTTC. It is translated as CASSLGDSGTYEQYF.

This chain links TRBV28 with TRBJ1-5, with D maybe TRBD1 (6 bases). V lost 4 bases to trimming and J lost 7 bases, with 11 bases between them. The germline V gene has CDR1 MDHEN and CDR2 SYDVKM. The CDR3 is 13 residues long. The CDR3 loop reads CASSSYREQPQHF. In nucleotides, the CDR3 is TGTGCCAGCAGTTCCTACAGGGAACAGCCCCAGCATTTT.

The V gene is TRBV2, the J gene TRBJ2-1; TRBD2 aligns across 12 bases. V lost 6 bases to trimming and J lost 7 bases; unmatched junction nucleotides: 7. The length of the CDR3 is 15 residues. From germline, CDR1 is SNHLY and CDR2 FYNNEI. CDR3 bases: TGTGCCAGCAGGGCAAGACTAGCGGGAGTTAATGAGCAGTTCTTC. It is translated as CASRARLAGVNEQFF.

This rearrangement joins TRBV5-4 to TRBJ1-1; unclear D gene. This CDR3 contains 13 residues. Germline V gene sequence: CDR1 SGHNT, CDR2 YYREEE (reference sequence). Trimming took 0 bases from V and 3 from J, leaving 6 bases between them. The CDR3 DNA reads as TGTGCCAGCAGCTTGGCGGGTCACACTGAAGCTTTCTTT. This gives the protein CASSLAGHTEAFF.

This chain links TRBV15 with TRBJ2-7; no clear D. The V end lost 0 bases, the J end lost 3 bases, and 6 bases lay between the germline ends. The CDR3 contains 13 residues. Looked up from germline, CDR1 is LNHNV and CDR2 is YYDKDF (reference sequence). The CDR3 DNA follows: TGTGCCACCAGCAGAGATTTCCTCTACGAGCAGTACTTC. This sequence encodes CATSRDFLYEQYF.